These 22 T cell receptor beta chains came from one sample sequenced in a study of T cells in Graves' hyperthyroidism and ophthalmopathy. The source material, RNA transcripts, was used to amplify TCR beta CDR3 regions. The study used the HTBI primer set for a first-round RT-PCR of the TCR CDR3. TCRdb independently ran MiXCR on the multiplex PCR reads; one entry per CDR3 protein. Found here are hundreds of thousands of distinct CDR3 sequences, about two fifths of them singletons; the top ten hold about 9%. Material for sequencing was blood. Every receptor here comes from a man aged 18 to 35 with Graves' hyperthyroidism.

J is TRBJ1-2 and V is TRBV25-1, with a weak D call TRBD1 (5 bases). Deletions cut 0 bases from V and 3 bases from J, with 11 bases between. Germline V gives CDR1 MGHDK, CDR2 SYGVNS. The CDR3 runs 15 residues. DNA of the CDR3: TGTGCCAGCAGTGAATATAACAGGTCCCACTATGGCTACACCTTC. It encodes CASSEYNRSHYGYTF.

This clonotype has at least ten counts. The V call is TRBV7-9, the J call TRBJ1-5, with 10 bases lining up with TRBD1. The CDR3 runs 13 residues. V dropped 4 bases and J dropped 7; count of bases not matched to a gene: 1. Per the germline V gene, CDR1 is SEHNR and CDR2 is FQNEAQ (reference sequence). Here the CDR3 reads CASSSDRGQPQHF. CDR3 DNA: TGTGCCAGCAGCTCGGACAGGGGGCAGCCCCAGCATTTT.

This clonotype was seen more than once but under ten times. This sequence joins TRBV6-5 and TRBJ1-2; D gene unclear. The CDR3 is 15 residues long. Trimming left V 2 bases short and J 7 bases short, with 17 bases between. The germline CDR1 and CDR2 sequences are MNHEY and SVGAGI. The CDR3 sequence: CASSYASSGRVGYTF. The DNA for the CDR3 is TGTGCCAGCAGTTACGCCTCGAGCGGGAGGGTTGGCTACACCTTC.

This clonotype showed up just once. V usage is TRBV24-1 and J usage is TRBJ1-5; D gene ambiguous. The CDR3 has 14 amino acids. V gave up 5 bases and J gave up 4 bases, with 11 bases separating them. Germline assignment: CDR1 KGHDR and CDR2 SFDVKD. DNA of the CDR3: TGTGCCACCAGTGCTAGAGATGGGAATCAGCCCCAGCATTTT. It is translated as CATSARDGNQPQHF.

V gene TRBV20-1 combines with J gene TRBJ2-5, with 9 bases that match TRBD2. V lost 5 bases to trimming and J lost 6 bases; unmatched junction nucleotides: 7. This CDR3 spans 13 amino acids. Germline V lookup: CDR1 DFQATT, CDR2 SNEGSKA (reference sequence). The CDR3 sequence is CSAGGGARKTQYF. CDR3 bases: TGCAGTGCTGGCGGGGGGGCCCGAAAGACCCAGTACTTC.

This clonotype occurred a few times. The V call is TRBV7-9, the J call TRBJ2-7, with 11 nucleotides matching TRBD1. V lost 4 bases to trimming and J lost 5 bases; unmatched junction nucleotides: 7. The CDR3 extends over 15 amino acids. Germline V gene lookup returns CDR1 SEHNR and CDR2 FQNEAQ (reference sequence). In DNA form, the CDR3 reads TGTGCCAGCAGCTCCACGGGGGACAGGGGGAACGAGCAGTACTTC. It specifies CASSSTGDRGNEQYF. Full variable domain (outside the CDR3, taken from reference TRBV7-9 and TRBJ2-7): DTGVSQNPRHKITKRGQNVTFRCDPISEHNRLYWYRQTLGQGPEFLTYFQNEAQLEKSRLLSDRFSAERPKGSFSTLEIQRTEQGDSAMYLCASSSTGDRGNEQYFGPGTRLTVT.

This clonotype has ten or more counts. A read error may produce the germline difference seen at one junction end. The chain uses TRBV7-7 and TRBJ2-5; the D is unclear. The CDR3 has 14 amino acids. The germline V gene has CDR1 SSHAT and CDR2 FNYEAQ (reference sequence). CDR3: CASSLSVTRETQYF. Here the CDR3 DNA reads TGTGCTAGCAGCTTATCGGTGACGCGGGAGACCCAGTACTTC.

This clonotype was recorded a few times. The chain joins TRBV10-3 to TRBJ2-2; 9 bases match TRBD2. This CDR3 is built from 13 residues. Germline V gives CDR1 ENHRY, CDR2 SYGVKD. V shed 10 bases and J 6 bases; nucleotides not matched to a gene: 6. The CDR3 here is CASRLAGAGELFF. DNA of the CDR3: TGTGCCAGCAGATTAGCGGGAGCCGGGGAGCTGTTTTTT.

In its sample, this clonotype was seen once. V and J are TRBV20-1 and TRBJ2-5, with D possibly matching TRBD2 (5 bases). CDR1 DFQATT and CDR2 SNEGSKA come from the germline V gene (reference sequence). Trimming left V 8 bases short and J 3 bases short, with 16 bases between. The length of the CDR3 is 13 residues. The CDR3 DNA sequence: TGCAGTTCCTACGGGGTGGTGGAAGAGACCCAGTACTTC. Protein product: CSSYGVVEETQYF.

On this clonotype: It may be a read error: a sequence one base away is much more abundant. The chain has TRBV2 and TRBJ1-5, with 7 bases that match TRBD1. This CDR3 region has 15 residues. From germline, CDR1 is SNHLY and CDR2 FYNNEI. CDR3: CTSSATGRSNQPQHF. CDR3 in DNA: TGTACCAGCAGTGCGACAGGGAGAAGCAATCAGCCCCAGCATTTT.

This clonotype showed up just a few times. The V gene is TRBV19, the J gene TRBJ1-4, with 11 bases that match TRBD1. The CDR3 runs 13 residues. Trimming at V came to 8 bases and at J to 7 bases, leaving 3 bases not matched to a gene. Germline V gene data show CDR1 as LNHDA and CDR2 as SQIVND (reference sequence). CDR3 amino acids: CASSDRGLEKLFF. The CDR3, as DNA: TGTGCCAGTTCGGACAGGGGGCTTGAAAAACTGTTTTTT.

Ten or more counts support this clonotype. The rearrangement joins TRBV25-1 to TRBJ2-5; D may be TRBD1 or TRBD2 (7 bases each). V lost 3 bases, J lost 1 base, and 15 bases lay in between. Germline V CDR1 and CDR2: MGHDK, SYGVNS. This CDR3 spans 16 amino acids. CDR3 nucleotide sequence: TGTGCCAGCAGTGACCAGGGGGGGCTGACCCAAGAGACCCAGTACTTC. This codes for CASSDQGGLTQETQYF.

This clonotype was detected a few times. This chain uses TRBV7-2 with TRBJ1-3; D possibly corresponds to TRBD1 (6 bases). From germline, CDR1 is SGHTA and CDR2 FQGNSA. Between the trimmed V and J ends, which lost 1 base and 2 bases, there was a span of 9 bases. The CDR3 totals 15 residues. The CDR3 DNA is TGTGCCAGCAGCTTAGTAGGGGGTCCTGGAAACACCATATATTTT. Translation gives CASSLVGGPGNTIYF.

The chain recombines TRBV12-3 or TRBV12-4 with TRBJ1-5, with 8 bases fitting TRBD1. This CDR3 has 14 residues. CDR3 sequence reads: CASVSDRAGQPQHF. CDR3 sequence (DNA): TGTGCTAGTGTTTCGGACAGGGCGGGTCAGCCCCAGCATTTT.

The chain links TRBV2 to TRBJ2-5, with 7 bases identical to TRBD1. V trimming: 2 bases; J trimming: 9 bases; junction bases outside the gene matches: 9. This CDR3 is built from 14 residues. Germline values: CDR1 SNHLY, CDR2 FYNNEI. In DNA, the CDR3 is TGTGCCAGCAGTGAATTGACAGGGCAAGGGGCCCAGTACTTC. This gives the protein CASSELTGQGAQYF.

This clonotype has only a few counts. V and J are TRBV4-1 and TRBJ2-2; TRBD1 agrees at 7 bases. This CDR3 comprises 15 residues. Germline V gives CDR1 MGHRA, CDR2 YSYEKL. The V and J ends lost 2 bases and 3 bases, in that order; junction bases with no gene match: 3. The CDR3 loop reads CASSQTTGDTGELFF. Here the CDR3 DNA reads TGCGCCAGCAGCCAAACTACAGGGGACACCGGGGAGCTGTTTTTT.

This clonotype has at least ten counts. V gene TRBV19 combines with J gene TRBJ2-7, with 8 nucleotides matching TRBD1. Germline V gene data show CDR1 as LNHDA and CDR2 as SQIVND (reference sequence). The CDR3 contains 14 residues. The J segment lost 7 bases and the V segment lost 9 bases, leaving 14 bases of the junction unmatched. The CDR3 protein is CASSAGTGAYEQYF. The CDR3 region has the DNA TGTGCCAGCAGCGCCGGGACAGGTGCTTATGAGCAGTACTTC.

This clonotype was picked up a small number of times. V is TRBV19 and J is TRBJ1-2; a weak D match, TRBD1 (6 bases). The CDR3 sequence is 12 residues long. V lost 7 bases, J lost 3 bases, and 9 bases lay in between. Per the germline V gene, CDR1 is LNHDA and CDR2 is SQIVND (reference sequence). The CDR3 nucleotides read TGTGCCAGTAAAAGACAGGACTATGGCTACACCTTC. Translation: CASKRQDYGYTF.

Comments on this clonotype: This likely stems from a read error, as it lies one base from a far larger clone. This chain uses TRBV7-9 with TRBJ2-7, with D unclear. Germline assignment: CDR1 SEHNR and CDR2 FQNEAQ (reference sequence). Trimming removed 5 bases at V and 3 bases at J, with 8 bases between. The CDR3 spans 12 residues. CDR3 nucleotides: TGTGCCAGCAGCCCGAGCTTCTACGAGCAGTACTTC. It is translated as CASSPSFYEQYF. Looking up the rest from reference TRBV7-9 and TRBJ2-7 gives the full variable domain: DTGVSQNPRHKITKRGQNVTFRCDPISEHNRLYWYRQTLGQGPEFLTYFQNEAQLEKSRLLSDRFSAERPKGSFSTLEIQRTEQGDSAMYLCASSPSFYEQYFGPGTRLTVT.

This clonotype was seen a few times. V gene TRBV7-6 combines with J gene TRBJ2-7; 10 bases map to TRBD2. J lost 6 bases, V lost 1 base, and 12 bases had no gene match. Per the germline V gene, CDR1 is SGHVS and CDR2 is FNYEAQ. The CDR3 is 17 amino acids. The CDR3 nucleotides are TGTGCCAGCAGCTTAGGCCTAGCGGGAGTGCCAGGAAGCGAGCAGTACTTC. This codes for CASSLGLAGVPGSEQYF.

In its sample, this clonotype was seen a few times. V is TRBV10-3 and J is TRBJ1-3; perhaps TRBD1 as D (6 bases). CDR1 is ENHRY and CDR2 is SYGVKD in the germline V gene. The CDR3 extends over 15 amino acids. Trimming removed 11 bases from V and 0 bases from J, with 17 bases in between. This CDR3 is CAGGASLDSGNTIYF. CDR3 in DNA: TGTGCCGGGGGCGCCTCCCTAGACTCTGGAAACACCATATATTTT.

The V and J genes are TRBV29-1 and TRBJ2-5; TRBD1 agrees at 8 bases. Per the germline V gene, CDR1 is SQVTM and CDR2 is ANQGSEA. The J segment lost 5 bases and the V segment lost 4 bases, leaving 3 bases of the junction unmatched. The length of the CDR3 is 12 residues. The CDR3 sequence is CSVATGGETQYF. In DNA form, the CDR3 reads TGCAGCGTTGCTACAGGGGGTGAGACCCAGTACTTC.